The entry that follows covers one T cell receptor beta chain sequence. This CDR3 contains 13 residues. With 3 bases removed from V and 2 bases from J, the gap between germline ends came to 7 bases. Generated by immunoSEQ multiplex PCR, the TCRdb table keeps only in-frame clones and is missing some. The sample includes 240,000 or so clones, about 89% seen only once; the top ten take roughly 9%. Two consecutive negative NP/OP PCR tests, clearance, or resolved symptoms defined Cohort 3 recovery. These data come from a study of blood T cell repertoires in COVID-19. The sequence was collected from a man aged 35 to 55 who had recovered from COVID-19. The chain employs TRBV12-3 or TRBV12-4 and TRBJ1-2; the D is unclear. Specimen: PBMCs or T cells enriched from blood (not recorded which). In DNA form, the CDR3 reads TGTGCCAGCAGTTTCGGGATAAACTATGGCTACACCTTC. Its translation: CASSFGINYGYTF.